The entry that follows covers one TCR beta chain sequence. Its antigen has not been determined. Base qualities are not at hand, and no much larger clone is one base apart. The Quick-DNA Microprep Kit was used to extract genomic DNA from the sorted cells. Amplification of TCRbeta DNA was done with the immunoSEQ hsTCRbeta kit, following the protocol from the manufacturer. TCRbeta libraries were sequenced on an Illumina MiSeq instrument. Processing in the source paper ran as follows. Removing out-of-frame sequences left 2,204,828 distinct TCRbeta sequences, an average of about 70,000 per individual. Each individual was scored by the count of fewer than 200 previously reported CMV-associated TCRbeta sequences and the total productive distinct TCRbeta count. A beta-binomial model was reimplemented in Python, and scikit-learn random forests with default parameters were trained on US cohort data. Classifier performance on the Belgian cohort was summarized as median AUC with percentile confidence intervals over 10,000 bootstrap iterations. Here the immuneACCESS table is served through TCRdb, limited to in-frame sequences with V and J called. Missing clones are a known gap in these copies; in checked studies unresolved V genes cover under half, and the rest lacks a known reason. V and J calls and clone size are copied from that table; D and trimming were computed from the DNA. The sample table holds around 40,000 clones, of which roughly 78% were seen once. 0.75% to 0.9% of the sample is taken by the ten largest.

The data derive from a study of memory CD4+ T cells and cytomegalovirus serostatus (dated by TCRdb to the late 2010s). Turning to the overall study: The cohort comprised 33 healthy Belgian adults, 9 CMV seropositive and about 25 CMV seronegative. CD4+ memory TCRbeta repertoires of a Belgian cohort with known cytomegalovirus serostatus were sequenced in order to replicate a published TCR-based CMV serostatus classifier. Results and caveats for the whole study, not just this receptor: Unlike the original study, which covered naive and memory CD4+ and CD8+ populations, the Belgian study sequenced only CD4+CD45RO+ memory cells. On the Belgian cohort, the classifier built on the original framework reached a median bootstrapped AUC of roughly 0.96, with a 95% CI of 0.76-1.00. CMV serostatus prediction reached a median bootstrapped AUC of 0.95 with the original framework and approximately 0.92 with a US-trained random forest. The results were interpreted as suggesting that the CMV-associated TCR signature is largely present in the CD4+ memory repertoire. Of around 160 previously reported CMV-associated TCRbeta sequences, about 68 appeared in the CD4+ memory repertoires, each in one to five individuals.

A FACSAria II was used to sort memory CD4+ T cells, defined as single viable CD3+CD4+CD8-CD45RO+ cells. CMV serostatus was determined using a Roche Elecsys assay that detects serum IgG against CMV pp150, pp28, p38 and p52. Following thawing, total CD4+ T cells were enriched through positive selection using CD4 magnetic microbeads. The samples came from a different study that was designed specifically to examine the CD4+ T cell memory repertoire. Peripheral blood mononuclear cells were isolated and cryopreserved according to standard operating procedures, and serum was kept at -80 degrees C. Staining used CD3-PerCP (BW264/56), CD4-APC (RPA-T4), CD45RO-PE (UCHT1) and CD8-Pacific Orange (3B5) antibodies, with Sytox blue excluding non-viable cells. The germline V and J ends show losses of 1 base and 8 bases respectively, and no gene match explains 12 bases of the junction. The CDR3 holds 18 amino acids from the cysteine to the phenylalanine. The read is trimmed to its CDR3 DNA, 54 bases read in frame from base 1. Sequences SGHVS (CDR1) and FQNEAQ (CDR2) are obtained from the germline V gene.

In this chain, TRBV7-8 is recombined with TRBJ1-6; 9 nucleotides in the junction match TRBD1. The sample consisted of memory CD4+ T cells from blood. This sequence originates from an adult in good health and CMV-seronegative. CDR3 protein: CASSLVGGDRALHSPLHF. The bases read TGTGCCAGCAGCTTAGTTGGAGGGGACAGGGCTCTGCATTCACCCCTCCACTTT.